This T cell receptor (beta chain) was identified during a study of blood T cell repertoires in COVID-19. Germline lookup yields CDR1 SEHNR and CDR2 FQNEAQ (reference sequence). CDR3 length equals 14 residues. Trimming stripped 6 bases from V and 5 bases from J, with 13 bases between. Recruited during active infection, patients (from Seattle) were subsequently followed longitudinally. In the authors' workflow: Counts of nucleated cells, estimated from reference gene primer amplification, were obtained. Sequencing was performed with immunoSEQ multiplex PCR; in TCRdb, only in-frame clones are kept and a portion is missing. V, J and clone size derive from that table, while D and trimming were established from the DNA sequence. The profile shows about 64,000 clones, 80% to 90% of them singletons.

This sequence was found in a woman aged 55 to 70 with COVID-19, enrolled during active disease. Source material: peripheral blood. V and J are TRBV7-9 and TRBJ2-2, with D tentatively TRBD1 (5 bases). In DNA form, the CDR3 reads TGTGCCAGCAGTTTAACAAGGACAACCGGGGAGCTGTTTTTT. It is translated as CASSLTRTTGELFF.